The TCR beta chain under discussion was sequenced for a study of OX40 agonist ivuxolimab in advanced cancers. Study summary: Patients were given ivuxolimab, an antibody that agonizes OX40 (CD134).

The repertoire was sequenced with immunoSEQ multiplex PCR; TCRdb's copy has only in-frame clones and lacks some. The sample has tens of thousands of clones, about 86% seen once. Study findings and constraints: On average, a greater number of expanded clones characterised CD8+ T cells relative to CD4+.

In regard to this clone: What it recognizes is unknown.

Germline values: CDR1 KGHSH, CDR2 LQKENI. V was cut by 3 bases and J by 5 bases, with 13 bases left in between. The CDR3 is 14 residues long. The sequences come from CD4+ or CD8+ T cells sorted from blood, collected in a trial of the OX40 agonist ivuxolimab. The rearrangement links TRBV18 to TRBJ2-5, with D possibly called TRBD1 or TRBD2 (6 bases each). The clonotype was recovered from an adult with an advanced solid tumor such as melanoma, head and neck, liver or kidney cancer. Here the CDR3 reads CASSPLGGPETQYF. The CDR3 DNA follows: TGTGCCAGCTCACCCCTAGGGGGGCCGGAGACCCAGTACTTC.